This T cell receptor (beta chain) emerged from a study of CD8+ T cells in alopecia areata. Extracted RNA was reverse transcribed, and the resulting cDNA served as sequencing template. The method was immunoSEQ multiplex PCR; TCRdb's version includes in-frame clones alone and lacks a portion of them. This sample carries fewer than 350,000 clones, roughly 64% of them seen once, and the ten largest clones take over 1.5%. Noted treatment: oral pan-JAK inhibitor, 5-10 mg twice daily. In germline, CDR1 is SNHLY, CDR2 FYNNEI. The CDR3 extends over 13 amino acids. Trimming stripped 4 bases from V and 1 base from J, with 7 bases between. Turning to this clone: In the same sample, other DNA sequences code for this CDR3.

The material was CD4+ T cells sorted from blood, obtained at week 24, from a patient treated with tofacitinib. V gene TRBV2 combines with J gene TRBJ1-1; D may be TRBD1 (5 bases). The TCR sequence derives from a human donor with alopecia areata. The CDR3 DNA reads TGTGCCAGCAGTGGAGGGGCGAACACTGAAGCTTTCTTT. It translates to CASSGGANTEAFF.